This T cell receptor (beta chain) was sequenced for a study of blood T cell repertoires in COVID-19. About the study: Some COVID-19 samples were acute and others convalescent; all came from the United States, Italy and Spain. The cDNA or gDNA used as material had been derived from T cells, B-cell-depleted T cells, or PBMCs.

Per the original methods: Researchers report that nucleated cell counts were estimated from reference gene primer amplification. Using immunoSEQ multiplex PCR, the repertoire was profiled, and TCRdb retains in-frame clones only, with some absent. The DNA gave D and trimming, while V, J and clone size come from that table. The profile shows fewer than 400,000 clones, about 87% of them singletons. The sequence was obtained from a human donor in a cohort sampled during active COVID-19. Input material: peripheral blood.

The CDR3 nucleotides are TGTGCCAGCAGCAAAGTTCGAGGGGGCACCGGGGAGCTGTTTTTT. This gives the protein CASSKVRGGTGELFF. The chain joins TRBV21-1 to TRBJ2-2; TRBD1, as called in the table, went unchecked against the DNA. TRBV21-1 is a pseudogene locus. CDR3 length equals 15 residues.